This T cell receptor beta chain was identified in a study of T cell repertoires in cytomegalovirus infection. About the study: Indicated by public TCR beta signatures were CMV infection and matching HLA type. Regarding the study as a whole: Public TCR beta family frequency separated CMV-and-HLA carriers, including in an independent cohort. HLA-C-restricted, CMV-specific TCR beta clonotypes were dominant ex vivo.

MiXCR, run by TCRdb on the reads, gives a single entry per CDR3 protein. The sample comprises about 530,000 distinct CDR3 sequences, 26% of which are singletons, and less than 15% rests with the top ten. With regard to this clonotype: Antigen specificity is unknown.

The CDR3 consists of 13 residues. CDR1 and CDR2 from the germline V gene are MDHEN and SYDVKM. V lost 6 bases to trimming and J lost 7 bases; unmatched junction nucleotides: 6. The V and J genes are TRBV28 and TRBJ2-7; 10 nucleotides match TRBD2. This sequence originates from a human donor in good health (CMV status not recorded). Some clones in this sample may be carry-over from other donors' samples. The material sequenced was PBMCs. The CDR3 region is CASRNPSGSEQYF. The CDR3 DNA reads as TGTGCCAGCAGGAACCCTAGCGGGAGTGAGCAGTACTTC. The full variable domain, in which reference TRBV28 and TRBJ2-7 provide the parts outside the CDR3, is DVKVTQSSRYLVKRTGEKVFLECVQDMDHENMFWYRQDPGLGLRLIYFSYDVKMKEKGDIPEGYSVSREKKERFSLILESASTNQTSMYLCASRNPSGSEQYFGPGTRLTVT.